What follows is one T cell receptor (beta chain) and its context. The antigen remains undetermined. The assay was immunoSEQ multiplex PCR, and TCRdb's table has in-frame clones only and misses some. This table holds about 74,000 clones, about 87% found once. These data belong to a study of a mutant IDH1 vaccine in newly diagnosed glioma. Indicated time point: week 35, safety follow-up. The investigators gave 300 ug of mutant IDH1 20-mer peptide in each vaccine dose, together with topical imiquimod. Donor diagnoses consisted of new WHO grade 3 or 4 IDH1-mutant, ATRX-lost astrocytomas. The specimen was PBMCs, collected from a glioma patient whose treatment included an IDH1 peptide vaccine. The sequence was collected from a young man with glioma.

The CDR3 coding sequence is TGTGCCAGCAAAATTCAGCGGGAGGGCCACGGGGAGCTGTTTTTT. Its protein is CASKIQREGHGELFF. The J gene is TRBJ2-2, the V gene TRBV5-4; TRBD2 matches at 10 bases. Germline values: CDR1 SGHNT, CDR2 YYREEE (reference sequence). This CDR3 has 15 amino acids. J gave up 7 bases and V 6 bases, and 9 bases lay outside the gene matches.